Listed here is a single TCR beta chain. The data were taken from a study of T cells expressing NK-cell markers. The CDR3 runs 16 residues. Germline CDR1 SGHRS, CDR2 YFSETQ. TCRdb re-called the 5' RACE reads and gives one entry per CDR3 protein, without DNA. The sample has 500,000 or so distinct CDR3 sequences; the top ten hold roughly 3.5%. The chain employs TRBV5-1 and TRBJ2-3; TCRdb's D call of TRBD1 is untestable without DNA. The receptor was derived from a man between 18 and 35 years old in good health. Source material: blood T cells: a sorted CD56 or NKG2C T cell subset, CD4+ or CD8+ T cells, or bulk PBMC T cells (not recorded which). This CDR3 is CASSLGRGLGTDTQYF.